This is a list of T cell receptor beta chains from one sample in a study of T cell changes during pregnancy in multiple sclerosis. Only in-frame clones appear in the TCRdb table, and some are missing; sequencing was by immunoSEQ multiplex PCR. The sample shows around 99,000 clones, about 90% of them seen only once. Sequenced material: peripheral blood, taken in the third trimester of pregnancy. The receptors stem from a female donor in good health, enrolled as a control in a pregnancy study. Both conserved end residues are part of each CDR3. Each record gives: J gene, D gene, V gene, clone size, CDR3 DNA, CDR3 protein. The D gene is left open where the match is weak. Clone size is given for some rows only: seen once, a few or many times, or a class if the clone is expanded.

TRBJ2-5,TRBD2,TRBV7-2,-,TGTGCCAGCAGCCTCCGGACTAGCGGGGGGGCCGGGACCCAGTACTTC,CASSLRTSGGAGTQYF
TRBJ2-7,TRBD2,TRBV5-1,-,TGCGCCAGCAGCTTGGTTGCTAGCGGGGGGTTTTACGAGCAGTACTTC,CASSLVASGGFYEQYF
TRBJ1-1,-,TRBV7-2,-,TGTGCCAGCAGCTTAGGTTTTGGGGGGTCCATGAACACTGAAGCTTTCTTT,CASSLGFGGSMNTEAFF
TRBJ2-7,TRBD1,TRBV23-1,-,TGCGCCAGCAGTCACCCCACAGGGGATCACGAGCAGTACTTC,CASSHPTGDHEQYF
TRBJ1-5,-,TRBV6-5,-,TGTGCCAGCAGTTCGGGGGGTGGCAATCAGCCCCAGCATTTT,CASSSGGGNQPQHF
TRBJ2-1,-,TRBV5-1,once,TGCGCCAGCAGCTTGGCAAATGAGCAGTTCTTC,CASSLANEQFF
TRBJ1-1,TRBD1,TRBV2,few,TGTGCCAGCGGGACAGGGGTGTTGAACACTGAAGCTTTCTTT,CASGTGVLNTEAFF
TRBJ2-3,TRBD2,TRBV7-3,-,TGTGCCAGCAGTCGGACTAGCGGGGGGGATTCAGATACGCAGTATTTT,CASSRTSGGDSDTQYF
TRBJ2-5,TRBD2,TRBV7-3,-,TGTGCCAGCAGCTTCACTAGCGGGGGGTGGGAGACCCAGTACTTC,CASSFTSGGWETQYF
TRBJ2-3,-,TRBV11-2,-,TGTGCCAGCAGCTTAGTTGAGGGAAGCACAGATACGCAGTATTTT,CASSLVEGSTDTQYF
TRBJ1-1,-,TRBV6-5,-,TGTGCCAGTCAGGGGTACACTGAAGCTTTCTTT,CASQGYTEAFF
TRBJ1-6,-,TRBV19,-,TGTGCCAGTAGTATGGTTACGGGGTCACCCCTCCACTTT,CASSMVTGSPLHF
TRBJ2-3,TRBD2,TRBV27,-,TGTGCCAGCAGTTTCTCCGGCCGGACTAGCGGGTCCACAGATACGCAGTATTTT,CASSFSGRTSGSTDTQYF
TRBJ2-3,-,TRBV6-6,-,TGTGCCAGCAGTGGACAGCTTCTCACAGATACGCAGTATTTT,CASSGQLLTDTQYF
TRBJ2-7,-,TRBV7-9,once,TGTGCCAGCAGCAAGACGGGCTACGAGCAGTACTTC,CASSKTGYEQYF
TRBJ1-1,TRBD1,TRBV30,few,TGTGCCTGGAGTCGGGGGAGGACAGGGGGCACTGAAGCTTTCTTT,CAWSRGRTGGTEAFF
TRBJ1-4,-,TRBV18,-,TGTGCCAGCTCACCACAGGGAGCGGAGGAAAAACTGTTTTTT,CASSPQGAEEKLFF
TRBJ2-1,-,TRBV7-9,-,TGTGCCAGCAGCTTTGGGCGGGGCCTGGCCTACAATGAGCAGTTCTTC,CASSFGRGLAYNEQFF
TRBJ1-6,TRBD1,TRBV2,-,TGTGCCAGCAGTGCGGATGCCGGGACAGCAAATTCACCCCTCCACTTT,CASSADAGTANSPLHF
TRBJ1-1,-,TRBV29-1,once,TGCAGCGTTGCCTCCCAGGTGGACACTGAAGCTTTCTTT,CSVASQVDTEAFF
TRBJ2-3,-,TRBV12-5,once,TGTGCTAGTGGTTTGACAGGTGGGGGGGCGACAGATACGCAGTATTTT,CASGLTGGGATDTQYF
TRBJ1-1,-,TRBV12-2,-,TGTGCAAAGAAGGACAGTAATATGAACACTGAAGCTTTCTTT,CAKKDSNMNTEAFF
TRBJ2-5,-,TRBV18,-,TGTGCCAGCTCACCACCAAACAGGGTTGAGACCCAGTACTTC,CASSPPNRVETQYF
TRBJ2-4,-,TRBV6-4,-,TGTGCCAGCGATAAACTGGTAGCCAAAAACATTCAGTACTTC,CASDKLVAKNIQYF
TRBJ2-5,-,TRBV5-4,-,TGTGCCAGCAGCTGGCCACAGGGGGGGGAAGAGACCCAGTACTTC,CASSWPQGGEETQYF
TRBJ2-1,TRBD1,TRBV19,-,TGTGCCAGTAGTATGGGACAGCTTAACAATGAGCAGTTCTTC,CASSMGQLNNEQFF
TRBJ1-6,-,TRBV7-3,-,TGTGCCAGCAGCTTAGGGGCAGGGGCTGAGACCCTCCACTTT,CASSLGAGAETLHF
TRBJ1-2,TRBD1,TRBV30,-,TGTGCCGGGAGTGTGGGACAGCATCTTGGCTACACCTTC,CAGSVGQHLGYTF
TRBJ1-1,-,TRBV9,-,TGTGCCAGCAGCCCGTACAGGAACACTGAAGCTTTCTTT,CASSPYRNTEAFF
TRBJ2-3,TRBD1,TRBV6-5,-,TGTGCCAGCAGTTACACTCGACAGGGGGCGTCAGATACGCAGTATTTT,CASSYTRQGASDTQYF
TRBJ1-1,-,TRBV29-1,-,TGCAGCGCACAGCCGAACACTGAAGCTTTCTTT,CSAQPNTEAFF
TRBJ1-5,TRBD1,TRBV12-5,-,TGTGCTAGTGGTTTGGTACTCATTCTGGACAGGGAGAATCAGCCCCAGCATTTT,CASGLVLILDRENQPQHF
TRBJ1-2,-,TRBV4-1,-,TGCGCCAGCAGCCTTCGTCAGGACTATGGCTACACCTTC,CASSLRQDYGYTF